What follows are 5 T cell receptor beta chains derived from one specimen sequenced in a study of blood T cell repertoires in COVID-19. TCRdb's copy holds only in-frame clones and misses some; the assay was immunoSEQ multiplex PCR. The table shows approximately 250,000 clones, with over 80% occurring only once. The specimen sequenced was peripheral blood. The receptors stem from a man in his sixties who had recovered from COVID-19.

The sample holds a few counts of this clone. The chain couples TRBV30 to TRBJ1-2, with a possible D match to TRBD1 (6 bases). The V end was cut by 8 bases, the J end by 8 bases, with 21 bases between. The CDR3 runs to 13 residues. Germline values: CDR1 GTSNPN, CDR2 SVGIG (reference sequence). Here the CDR3 DNA reads TGTGCCGGGACTCACAGGGCCGGTGGCGGCTACACCTTC. It is translated as CAGTHRAGGGYTF.

The J gene is TRBJ2-5, the V gene TRBV19, with D possibly matching TRBD1 (5 bases). V was trimmed by 3 bases and J by 14 bases, leaving 19 bases between them. From germline, CDR1 is LNHDA and CDR2 SQIVND (reference sequence). This CDR3 contains 13 residues. The CDR3 spells CASSMYFGQGGYF. The DNA of the CDR3 is TGTGCCAGTAGTATGTACTTTGGGCAGGGTGGATACTTC.

V is TRBV5-6 and J is TRBJ2-5; D may be TRBD1 (5 bases). Germline values: CDR1 SGHDT, CDR2 YYEEEE. This CDR3 spans 17 amino acids. V was pared by 1 base and J by 2 bases, with 18 bases between. In DNA form, the CDR3 reads TGTGCCAGCAGCTTGTATTCTGGGCAGGGCCCACAAGAGACCCAGTACTTC. Its protein is CASSLYSGQGPQETQYF.

There are a few counts of this clone. The chain employs TRBV12-5 and TRBJ2-7; 9 bases match TRBD2. Germline V gene lookup returns CDR1 LGHNT and CDR2 FRNRAP. V was pared by 8 bases and J by 1 base, with 6 bases of the junction left unmatched. The CDR3 length is 14 residues. CDR3 protein: CASSAGGASYEQYF. The CDR3 region has the DNA TGTGCTAGTTCAGCGGGAGGAGCATCCTACGAGCAGTACTTC. Full variable domain (remainder filled in from reference TRBV12-5 and TRBJ2-7): DARVTQTPRHKVTEMGQEVTMRCQPILGHNTVFWYRQTMMQGLELLAYFRNRAPLDDSGMPKDRFSAEMPDATLATLKIQPSEPRDSAVYFCASSAGGASYEQYFGPGTRLTVT.

This CDR3 reads CASSVSLGGPPFPAYNEQFF. CDR3 DNA: TGCGCCAGCAGTGTTTCATTGGGAGGCCCCCCATTTCCAGCCTACAATGAGCAGTTCTTC. The chain has TRBV10-1 and TRBJ2-1; perhaps TRBD2 as D (6 bases). Germline loops: CDR1 WNHNN, CDR2 SYGVQD (reference sequence). The CDR3 runs to 20 residues. Trimming removed 4 bases from V and 2 bases from J, with 27 bases in between.